The rows below give T cell receptor beta chains drawn from one sample of a study of T cell repertoires in cytomegalovirus infection. TCRdb redid the calling of the reads with MiXCR, one entry per CDR3 protein. The repertoire has 200,000 to 300,000 distinct CDR3 sequences, roughly 13% of them found once; the top ten carry around 8.1%. Sequencing used PBMCs. The receptors shown here come from a human donor in good health (CMV status not recorded). Some clones in this sample may be carry-over from other donors' samples. Both conserved end residues are part of each CDR3. A D gene is named only where the DNA matches it firmly. The size field is filled for only some rows; it gives once, few, many or a size class.

abundance	v_gene	d_gene	j_gene	CDR3aa	CDR3nt
NA	TRBV9	NA	TRBJ1-1	CASSEDLGDTEAFF	TGTGCCAGCAGCGAGGACCTAGGGGACACTGAAGCTTTCTTT
many	TRBV20-1	TRBD2	TRBJ2-5	CSARDLDGGDQETQYF	TGCAGTGCTAGAGATCTTGACGGGGGGGATCAAGAGACCCAGTACTTC
few	TRBV3-1	NA	TRBJ1-1	CASSQEDRGILNTEAFF	TGTGCCAGCAGCCAAGAAGATCGGGGAATTTTAAACACTGAAGCTTTCTTT
many	TRBV4-1	TRBD2	TRBJ2-1	CASSRLAGGPNEQFF	TGCGCCAGCAGCCGGTTAGCGGGGGGGCCGAATGAGCAGTTCTTC
few	TRBV6-2/TRBV6-3	NA	TRBJ2-2	CATRLDREGGRKAGELFF	TGTGCCACCCGCTTGGACAGGGAAGGCGGGAGGAAGGCCGGGGAGCTGTTTTTT
NA	TRBV29-1	NA	TRBJ2-5	CSVPRGGQETQYF	TGCAGCGTTCCGAGGGGGGGGCAAGAGACCCAGTACTTC
few	TRBV2	TRBD1	TRBJ1-1	CARGTERWDTEAFF	TGTGCCAGGGGGACAGAGAGGTGGGACACTGAAGCTTTCTTT
NA	TRBV5-1	NA	TRBJ2-1	CASSLRRAAWGDEQFF	TGCGCCAGCAGCTTGCGGCGCGCAGCGTGGGGGGATGAGCAGTTCTTC
few	TRBV19	NA	TRBJ2-1	CASSIVLGNEQFF	TGTGCCAGTAGTATAGTTCTGGGAAATGAGCAGTTCTTC
NA	TRBV6-5	NA	TRBJ1-6	CASSYGMLSPLHF	TGTGCCAGCAGTTACGGAATGCTTTCACCCCTCCACTTT
many	TRBV7-9	TRBD2	TRBJ2-2	CASSLGLAGRTGELFF	TGTGCCAGCAGCTTAGGACTAGCGGGGCGCACCGGGGAGCTGTTTTTT
few	TRBV29-1	TRBD2	TRBJ2-3	CSVSMVASGYTDTQYF	TGCAGCGTTTCAATGGTGGCTAGCGGGTACACAGATACGCAGTATTTT
few	TRBV6-1	TRBD2	TRBJ2-2	CASSATSGGANTGELFF	TGTGCCAGCAGCGCAACTAGCGGGGGTGCCAACACCGGGGAGCTGTTTTTT
few	TRBV7-9	NA	TRBJ2-7	CASSTLRGYEQYF	TGTGCCAGCAGCACCTTAAGAGGGTACGAGCAGTACTTC
few	TRBV20-1	NA	TRBJ2-1	CSARAGESSPSEFF	TGCAGTGCTAGAGCCGGGGAGTCATCCCCAAGTGAATTCTTC
many	TRBV4-2	NA	TRBJ1-1	CASSPTLFLNTEAFF	TGTGCCAGCAGCCCGACACTTTTCTTGAACACTGAAGCTTTCTTT
few	TRBV20-1	NA	TRBJ2-3	CSALHPLVPKDTQYF	TGCAGTGCCCTGCACCCTTTAGTTCCCAAGGATACGCAGTATTTT
many	TRBV7-9	NA	TRBJ2-3	CASIMSGADTQYF	TGTGCCAGCATCATGTCAGGGGCAGATACGCAGTATTTT
few	TRBV27	NA	TRBJ2-3	CASKTSPTVPDTQYF	TGTGCCAGCAAAACTAGCCCTACGGTGCCAGATACGCAGTATTTT
many	TRBV7-2	TRBD1	TRBJ1-5	CASRGQGNNQPQHF	TGTGCCAGCAGGGGACAGGGGAACAATCAGCCCCAGCATTTT
few	TRBV20-1	TRBD2	TRBJ2-1	CSARGGSSGGYNEQFF	TGCAGTGCTAGGGGGGGTAGTAGCGGGGGGTACAATGAGCAGTTCTTC
few	TRBV20-1	TRBD2	TRBJ2-2	CSATLRAGGTGELFF	TGCAGTGCAACCCTCCGAGCGGGAGGCACCGGGGAGCTGTTTTTT
many	TRBV4-1	NA	TRBJ2-7	CASSHSALGGASYEQYF	TGCGCCAGCAGCCATAGCGCTTTGGGGGGAGCCTCCTACGAGCAGTACTTC
NA	TRBV25-1	NA	TRBJ1-2	CASSRGYYGYTF	TGTGCCAGCAGTAGGGGCTACTATGGCTACACCTTC
NA	TRBV25-1	NA	TRBJ1-1	CASSELRGAGAFTEAFF	TGTGCCAGCAGTGAACTAAGGGGGGCAGGGGCGTTCACTGAAGCTTTCTTT
NA	TRBV19	TRBD1	TRBJ2-7	CASRGTATYEQYF	TGTGCCAGTAGAGGGACAGCGACCTACGAGCAGTACTTC
few	TRBV5-4	TRBD1	TRBJ2-1	CASQGQGTYNEQFF	TGTGCCAGCCAAGGACAGGGTACCTACAATGAGCAGTTCTTC
few	TRBV20-1	TRBD2	TRBJ2-2	CSANSGKYSNTGELFF	TGCAGTGCGAATAGCGGGAAATACTCGAACACCGGGGAGCTGTTTTTT
few	TRBV6-2/TRBV6-3	NA	TRBJ2-2	CASRLARRDTGELFF	TGTGCCAGCAGACTTGCAAGGAGAGACACCGGGGAGCTGTTTTTT
few	TRBV2	NA	TRBJ1-1	CARARGTANTEAFF	TGTGCCAGGGCGCGGGGGACGGCGAACACTGAAGCTTTCTTT
many	TRBV28	TRBD2	TRBJ2-1	CASSLSGGYYEQFF	TGTGCCAGCAGTTTATCGGGGGGGTATTATGAGCAGTTCTTC
many	TRBV7-2	NA	TRBJ2-1	CASSFSVNNEQFF	TGTGCCAGCAGCTTTTCGGTTAACAATGAGCAGTTCTTC
many	TRBV7-2	TRBD1	TRBJ1-4	CASSIRTGTNEKLFF	TGTGCCAGCAGCATACGGACAGGAACTAATGAAAAACTGTTTTTT
few	TRBV7-9	NA	TRBJ1-1	CASSLASGTEAFF	TGTGCCAGCAGCTTAGCCAGCGGGACCGAAGCTTTCTTT
NA	TRBV20-1	TRBD2	TRBJ2-1	CSAPIAGRYNEQFF	TGCAGTGCTCCGATAGCGGGGAGGTACAATGAGCAGTTCTTC
many	TRBV2	TRBD2	TRBJ2-7	CASLAGAIYEQYF	TGTGCCAGCTTAGCGGGAGCTATCTACGAGCAGTACTTC
few	TRBV10-2	TRBD1	TRBJ1-5	CASQDRGGQPQHF	TGCGCCAGTCAGGACAGGGGGGGTCAGCCCCAGCATTTT
many	TRBV7-8	NA	TRBJ2-7	CASTVGWGPQYEQYF	TGTGCCAGCACCGTAGGCTGGGGGCCCCAATACGAGCAGTACTTC
NA	TRBV28	NA	TRBJ1-2	CASTDTGNYGYTF	TGTGCCAGCACTGACACAGGGAACTATGGCTACACCTTC
many	TRBV6-1	TRBD1	TRBJ2-4	CASSSGDRGGKNIQYF	TGTGCCAGCAGTTCAGGGGACAGGGGTGGCAAAAACATTCAGTACTTC
once	TRBV9	TRBD2	TRBJ2-3	CASSATTSGGATDTQYF	TGTGCCAGCAGCGCAACGACTAGCGGGGGGGCGACAGATACGCAGTATTTT
many	TRBV5-6	NA	TRBJ2-4	CASSLLGVAKNIQYF	TGTGCCAGCAGCTTGTTGGGAGTGGCCAAAAACATTCAGTACTTC